These T cell receptor beta chains were read from a single sample in a study of T cell repertoires in cytomegalovirus infection. TCRdb re-called the reads through MiXCR, storing one row per CDR3 protein. Of about 530,000 distinct CDR3 sequences in the sample, about 26% were seen once. The sequenced sample was PBMCs. Receptors were obtained from a human donor in good health (CMV status not recorded). Some clones in this sample may be carry-over from other donors' samples. Both conserved end residues are part of each CDR3. Each record gives: J gene, clone size, D gene, V gene, CDR3 DNA, CDR3 protein. A D gene is named only where the DNA matches it firmly. Clone size is given for some rows only: seen once, a few or many times, or a class if the clone is expanded.

TRBJ2-3	-	TRBD2	TRBV12-3/TRBV12-4	TGTGCCAGCAGTTTTCTGCGGGACCGCCCGGGGGGGCAGTATTTT	CASSFLRDRPGGQYF
TRBJ1-1	many	-	TRBV7-6	TGTGCCAGCAGTTATAACGGCCAGGGAATGAACACTGAAGCTTTCTTT	CASSYNGQGMNTEAFF
TRBJ2-1	-	TRBD2	TRBV9	TGTGCCAGCAGCGTAGACGAGGGTACTAGCGGGGGGCGGGAGCAGTTCTTC	CASSVDEGTSGGREQFF
TRBJ2-1	-	-	TRBV12-3/TRBV12-4	TGTGCCAGCAGCACTCTAGGGAGGTCCTACAATGAGCAGTTCTTC	CASSTLGRSYNEQFF
TRBJ1-5	many	-	TRBV12-3/TRBV12-4	TGTGCCAGCAGCCGGGGGACTGTGTGGAATCAGCCCCAGCATTTT	CASSRGTVWNQPQHF
TRBJ2-3	few	-	TRBV7-9	TGTGCCAGCAGCTTCCGGTCCCTAGCCGATACGCAGTATTTT	CASSFRSLADTQYF
TRBJ2-2	-	-	TRBV28	TGTGCCAGCAGTGTACTAGGACCCACCGGGGAGCTGTTTTTT	CASSVLGPTGELFF
TRBJ1-1	few	-	TRBV28	TGTGCCAGCAGCAGCGCCCAGGGGAACACTGAAGCTTTCTTT	CASSSAQGNTEAFF
TRBJ1-5	-	-	TRBV19	TGTGCCAGTAGGCGACAGGCCGCGGAGCCCCAGCATTTT	CASRRQAAEPQHF
TRBJ1-1	-	TRBD1	TRBV10-3	TGTGCCATCAGGGGACAGGTTGAAGCTTTCTTT	CAIRGQVEAFF
TRBJ2-1	few	-	TRBV4-1	TGCGCCAGCAGCCAAGAGGACTCCTTTTACAATGAGCAGTTCTTC	CASSQEDSFYNEQFF
TRBJ2-1	many	-	TRBV12-3/TRBV12-4	TGTGCCAGCAGTTTTGGGGACTTGAGGTACAATGAGCAGTTCTTC	CASSFGDLRYNEQFF
TRBJ2-2	few	-	TRBV6-2/TRBV6-3	TGTGCCAGCAAAAACGGGAAGGGGAGCTTAACCGGGGAGCTGTTTTTT	CASKNGKGSLTGELFF
TRBJ1-1	few	-	TRBV11-3	TGTGCCAGCAGCTCGGGCCGAACCGACACTGAAGCTTTCTTT	CASSSGRTDTEAFF
TRBJ2-2	-	TRBD2	TRBV28	TGTGCCAGCAGTCAGAGCGGGAGGAGCATCGGGGAGCTGTTTTTT	CASSQSGRSIGELFF
TRBJ2-3	few	TRBD2	TRBV7-8	TGTGCCAGCAGCGAGATTAGCGGGAGTGATACGCAGTATTTT	CASSEISGSDTQYF
TRBJ1-1	-	TRBD1	TRBV6-8	TGTGCCAGCAGTTACGTGACAGGGACAGAAGCTGAAGCTTTCTTT	CASSYVTGTEAEAFF
TRBJ2-1	few	-	TRBV4-2	TGTGCCAGCAGCCAGGAACGGACGATCGGGGGGCGGCAGTTCTTC	CASSQERTIGGRQFF
TRBJ2-5	many	TRBD2	TRBV7-9	TGTGCCAGCAGCTTAGGGCGCGGGAGAAGTGGAGAGACCCAGTACTTC	CASSLGRGRSGETQYF
TRBJ2-3	many	TRBD2	TRBV19	TGTGCCAGTAGTACTGGACTAGCGACGCAGTATTTT	CASSTGLATQYF
TRBJ2-2	-	TRBD2	TRBV20-1	TGCAGTGCTAGGTCTAGCGGGAGGGCGGCCGGGGAGCTGTTTTTT	CSARSSGRAAGELFF
TRBJ1-1	few	TRBD1	TRBV27	TGTGCCAGCAGCCCATACTCGACAGGGTTGGTTGAAGCTTTCTTT	CASSPYSTGLVEAFF
TRBJ1-2	-	TRBD1	TRBV7-9	TGTGCCAGCAGCTTAGCGGACAGGGGAATATCGGGCTACACCTTC	CASSLADRGISGYTF
TRBJ2-7	-	-	TRBV7-3	TGTGCCAGCAGCTTAACGGGCGGAGTGAGCTCCTACGAGCAGTACTTC	CASSLTGGVSSYEQYF
TRBJ2-5	many	-	TRBV6-1	TGTGCCAGCAGTAAACAGGGCGGCGTGACCCAGTACTTC	CASSKQGGVTQYF